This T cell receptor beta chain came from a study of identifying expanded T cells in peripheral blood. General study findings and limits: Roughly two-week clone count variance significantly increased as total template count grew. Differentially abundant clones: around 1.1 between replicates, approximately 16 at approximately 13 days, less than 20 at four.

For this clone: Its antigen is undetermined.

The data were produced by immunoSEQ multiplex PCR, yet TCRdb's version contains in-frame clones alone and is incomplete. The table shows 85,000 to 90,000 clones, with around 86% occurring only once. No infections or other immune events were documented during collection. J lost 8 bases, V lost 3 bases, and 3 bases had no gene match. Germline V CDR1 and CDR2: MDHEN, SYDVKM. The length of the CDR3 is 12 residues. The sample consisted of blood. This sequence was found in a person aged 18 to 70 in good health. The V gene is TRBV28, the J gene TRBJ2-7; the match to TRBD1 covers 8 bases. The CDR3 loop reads CASSFRQGKQYF. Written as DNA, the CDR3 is TGTGCCAGCAGTTTTAGACAGGGGAAGCAGTACTTC.